Here is one T cell receptor (beta chain) with its context. Only in-frame clones appear in the TCRdb table, and some are missing; sequencing was by immunoSEQ multiplex PCR. The sample has more than 85,000 clones; 70% to 90% are singletons. This sample is drawn from a study of OX40 agonist ivuxolimab in advanced cancers. The CDR3 extends over 17 amino acids. CDR1 is SGHAT, CDR2 FQNNGV, per germline. With 1 base clipped from V and 3 bases from J, the junction kept 6 bases outside the gene matches. This sequence originates from an adult with an advanced solid tumor such as melanoma, head and neck, liver or kidney cancer. Material: CD4+ or CD8+ T cells sorted from blood, obtained in a trial of the OX40 agonist ivuxolimab. This chain connects TRBV11-2 to TRBJ1-5; 10 bases are shared with TRBD1. The CDR3 here is CASSLGFGQGDNQPQHF. Written as DNA, the CDR3 is TGTGCCAGCAGCTTAGGATTCGGACAGGGGGACAATCAGCCCCAGCATTTT.